The entry below describes one T cell receptor (beta chain). Original methodology: Using reference gene primer amplification, nucleated cell counts were estimated. TCRdb keeps only in-frame clones here, not all; method: immunoSEQ multiplex PCR. V, J and clone size derive from that table, while D and trimming were established from the DNA sequence. The table includes about 60,000 clones, almost 90% detected once. The entry originates in a study of blood T cell repertoires in COVID-19. The overall study: Samples of COVID-19 (acute and convalescent) were obtained from the United States, Italy and Spain. PBMCs, B-cell-depleted T cells, or T cells provided the cDNA or gDNA that made up the material.

The germline gives CDR1 SEHNR, CDR2 FQNEAQ (reference sequence). V lost 5 bases and J 4 bases, leaving 19 bases between the germline ends. There are 16 residues in the CDR3. Sequencing was done on a sample of peripheral blood. The chain links TRBV7-9 to TRBJ2-3; tentative D call: TRBD2 (6 bases). This receptor was identified in a woman at least 80 years old with active COVID-19. The chain's CDR3 is CASSRRDSQTADTQYF. Written as DNA, the CDR3 is TGTGCCAGCAGCCGGAGGGACTCCCAAACGGCAGATACGCAGTATTTT.